This T cell receptor (beta chain) was identified during a study of vaccination and CD4 T cells after COVID-19. Across the study: Control cultures were given a CEFX pool, an HIV-1 Nef pool, or no peptide.

The assay that was used to sequence DNA from cultured CD4+ T cells was the Oncomine TCR Beta short-read assay. TCRdb analysed the PCR reads with MiXCR anew, one entry per CDR3 protein. The data contain about 25,000 distinct CDR3 sequences, more than 40% of them singletons. On this clonotype itself: Its antigen is still unknown.

This CDR3 comprises 15 residues. V was pared by 0 bases and J by 0 bases, with 11 bases between. Germline-derived CDR1 and CDR2 are DFQATT and SNEGSKA (reference sequence). Study-level findings and limits: Looking at convalescent patients, a median approximately 86% of reactive clones were present only post-vaccination.

The treatment was: roughly ten-day PBMC culture with coronavirus spike peptide pools or control peptides (ViraFEST assay). The PCR-positive dates, March through December 2020, came before the US Alpha, Beta and Delta variants. It was with about 10 IU/ml IL-2 and roughly 10 ug/ml peptide pools that roughly 2 million PBMCs per well were cultured. Sequencing was done on a sample of CD4+ T cells from blood, cultured in vitro. The receptor was isolated from a human donor who had recovered from COVID-19. The chain joins TRBV20-1 to TRBJ2-5, with unresolved D. The CDR3 DNA reads as TGCAGTGCTAGAGATCATGAGGTGTACCAAGAGACCCAGTACTTC. Amino acid sequence: CSARDHEVYQETQYF.